This T cell receptor beta chain comes out of a study of blood T cell repertoires in COVID-19. Study details: T cells, B-cell-depleted T cells, or PBMCs provided the cDNA or gDNA that served as material.

Cohort allocation depended upon clinical history that participants reported. Profiling relied on immunoSEQ multiplex PCR, and the TCRdb table lists in-frame clones only, not all of them. Seen here are 150,000 to 200,000 clones, over 75% observed once, and the top ten hold around 6%. The CDR3 has 14 amino acids. The germline V and J ends were trimmed by 2 bases and 4 bases, with 10 bases remaining between them. CDR1 is SGHTS and CDR2 is YDEGEE in the germline V gene. V usage is TRBV5-8 and J usage is TRBJ1-5; D gene ambiguous. Specimen: PBMCs or T cells enriched from blood (not recorded which). This TCR came from a woman between 40 and 55 years old with acute COVID-19. The CDR3 coding sequence is TGTGCCAGCAGCTTCCGGGTCTTAAATCAGCCCCAGCATTTT. Translating gives CASSFRVLNQPQHF.